This TCR beta chain was recorded in a study of cytotoxic CD8 clonotypes in ibrutinib-treated CLL. In the case of this clone: The antigen is unknown.

The repertoire was sequenced with immunoSEQ multiplex PCR; TCRdb's copy has only in-frame clones and lacks some. The sample lists about 300,000 clones, about 72% occurring once. Study-wide findings and caveats: Elevated clonality accompanied ibrutinib response, with a return toward baseline values at progression. Treatment left the uncommon public clonotypes either contracted or stable in frequency. While tracking circulating CD8+ T-cell counts, baseline clonality exceeded that of age-matched healthy donors.

The CDR3 sequence is 13 residues long. CDR1 is SGHAT and CDR2 is FQNNGV in the germline V gene. The V end was cut by 1 base, the J end by 2 bases, with 6 bases between. The V call is TRBV11-2, the J call TRBJ2-7; no clear D. The material was PBMCs, obtained at disease progression, from a patient treated with ibrutinib. The sequence came from a human donor with chronic lymphocytic leukemia. CDR3 loop: CASSLVAPYEQYF. The CDR3 DNA reads TGTGCCAGCAGCTTAGTAGCACCCTACGAGCAGTACTTC.